This TCR beta chain was retrieved from a study of cytomegalovirus exposure and HLA in healthy donors. Study-wide results and limits: TCR beta sequences reportedly predicted the HLA-A and HLA-B alleles of most subjects accurately. Differences between HLA loci emerged in a later analysis of TCR association rates, with DRB1 most and HLA-C fewest. Prior analysis indicated that the majority of TCR beta V segments exhibited productivity approximately 87% or approximately 30% of the time. One variant, a missense change in DCLRE1C, was linked in a later analysis to TCR beta V- and J-gene trimming.

A few counts support this clone. The antigen is unknown. This sample includes further DNA sequences coding for the same CDR3. The V gene lost 2 bases and the J gene lost 1 base, with 5 bases spanning the gap. The CDR3 is 13 amino acids. CDR1 and CDR2 from the germline V gene are MNHEY and SMNVEV (reference sequence). The study ran its PCR with 60 Vbeta and 13 Jbeta primers. Clones were read by immunoSEQ multiplex PCR, and TCRdb kept only the in-frame ones, dropping some. Of about 79,000 clones detected, around 68% appear once; the ten largest clones hold 7.5% to 9.5%. This chain links TRBV27 with TRBJ1-1; D unclear. The sequenced material came from PBMCs. The TCR originated in a man aged 40-50 years in good health and CMV-seropositive. CDR3 sequence (DNA): TGTGCCAGCAGTTTAGGGCGGAACACTGAAGCTTTCTTT. This translates into CASSLGRNTEAFF.